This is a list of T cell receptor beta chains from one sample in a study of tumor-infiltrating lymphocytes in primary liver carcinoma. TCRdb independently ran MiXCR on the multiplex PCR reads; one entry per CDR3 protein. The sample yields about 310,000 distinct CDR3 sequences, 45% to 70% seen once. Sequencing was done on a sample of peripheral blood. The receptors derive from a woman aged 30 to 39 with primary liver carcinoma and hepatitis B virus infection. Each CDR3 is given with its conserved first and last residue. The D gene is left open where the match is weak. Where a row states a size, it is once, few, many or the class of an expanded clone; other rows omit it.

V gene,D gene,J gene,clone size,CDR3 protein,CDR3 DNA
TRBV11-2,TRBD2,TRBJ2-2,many,CASRSDGRADTGELFF,TGTGCCAGCAGGTCCGACGGGAGGGCCGACACCGGGGAGCTGTTTTTT
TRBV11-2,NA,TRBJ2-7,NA,CASSPTCEQHF,TGTGCCAGCAGCCCGACCTGCGAGCAGCACTTC
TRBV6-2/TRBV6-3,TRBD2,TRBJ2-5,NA,CASSYVRPRLADKETQYF,TGTGCCAGCAGTTATGTGAGGCCTAGACTAGCGGACAAAGAGACCCAGTACTTC
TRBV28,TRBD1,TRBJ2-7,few,CASGATGGLDEQYF,TGTGCCAGCGGGGCGACAGGGGGCTTGGATGAGCAGTACTTC
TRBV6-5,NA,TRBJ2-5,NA,CASRTRQETQCF,TGTGCCAGCAGGACGCGGCAAGAGACCCAGTGCTTC
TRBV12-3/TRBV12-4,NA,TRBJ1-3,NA,CANRKGTDDTIYF,TGTGCCAACAGGAAAGGGACGGATGACACCATATATTTT
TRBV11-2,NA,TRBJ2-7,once,CTSSLGSGSYGQYF,TGTACCAGCAGCTTAGGTTCAGGGTCCTACGGGCAGTACTTC
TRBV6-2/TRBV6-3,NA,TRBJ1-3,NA,CACRSQGGGNTIYF,TGTGCCTGCAGGTCCCAGGGAGGAGGAAACACCATATATTTT
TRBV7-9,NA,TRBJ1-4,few,CASRPQLPATNEKLFF,TGTGCCAGCAGACCCCAGCTTCCCGCAACTAATGAAAAACTGTTTTTT
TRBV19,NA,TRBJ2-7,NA,CASSIKPGTGYEQYF,TGTGCCAGTAGTATAAAACCAGGGACTGGCTACGAGCAGTACTTC
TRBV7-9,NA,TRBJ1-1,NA,CASSSGPVPEAFF,TGTGCCAGCAGCTCTGGGCCGGTGCCTGAAGCTTTCTTT
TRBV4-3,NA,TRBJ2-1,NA,CASGQDIRVYNEQFF,TGCGCCAGCGGCCAAGATATAAGGGTCTACAATGAGCAGTTCTTC
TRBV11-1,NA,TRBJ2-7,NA,CASILGQIYEQYF,TGTGCCAGCATTCTTGGACAGATCTACGAGCAGTACTTC
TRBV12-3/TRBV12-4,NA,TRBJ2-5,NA,CVSRRGGGEETQYF,TGTGTCAGCAGGCGCGGGGGCGGCGAAGAGACCCAGTACTTC
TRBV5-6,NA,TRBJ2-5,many,CASSLIGGGAGGETQYF,TGTGCCAGCAGCTTGATTGGAGGGGGAGCCGGTGGCGAGACCCAGTACTTC
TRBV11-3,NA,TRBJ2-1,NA,CTSSFLQGRNELFF,TGTACCAGCAGCTTCTTACAGGGTCGCAATGAGCTGTTCTTC
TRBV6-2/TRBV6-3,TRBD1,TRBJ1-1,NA,CASSTENRGLSDAEAFF,TGTGCCAGCAGTACTGAAAACAGGGGGCTCAGTGACGCTGAAGCTTTCTTT
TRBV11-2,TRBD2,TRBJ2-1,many,CASSRQGGGGRASVEQFF,TGTGCCAGCAGCCGTCAAGGAGGTGGCGGGAGGGCCAGCGTTGAGCAGTTCTTC
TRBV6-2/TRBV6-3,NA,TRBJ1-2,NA,CASKFTTDSNYDYTF,TGTGCCAGCAAGTTCACGACAGACTCCAACTATGACTACACCTTC
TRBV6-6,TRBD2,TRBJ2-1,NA,CVSSPQTSGRSGQFF,TGTGTCAGCAGTCCCCAGACTAGCGGGAGATCTGGGCAGTTCTTC
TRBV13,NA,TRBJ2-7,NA,CASSLGTRDYEQYF,TGTGCCAGCAGCTTAGGGACTAGAGACTACGAGCAGTACTTC
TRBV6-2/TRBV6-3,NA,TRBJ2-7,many,CASSYRGIYEQYF,TGTGCCAGCAGTTACCGGGGGATCTACGAGCAGTACTTC
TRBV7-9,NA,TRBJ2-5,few,CASSFGRGLPQETQYF,TGTGCCAGCAGCTTCGGAAGAGGTCTTCCCCAAGAGACCCAGTACTTC
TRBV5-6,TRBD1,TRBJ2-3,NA,CASSSTFRDRGTDTQYF,TGTGCCAGCAGCTCGACGTTCCGGGACAGGGGTACAGATACGCAGTATTTT
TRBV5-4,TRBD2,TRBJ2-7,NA,CTSSLGGLASGIYEQYF,TGTACCAGCAGCTTGGGAGGCCTTGCTAGCGGGATCTACGAGCAGTACTTC
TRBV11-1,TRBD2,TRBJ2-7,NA,CASGPRTSGPTYEQYF,TGTGCCAGCGGCCCCCGGACTAGCGGACCAACCTACGAGCAGTACTTT
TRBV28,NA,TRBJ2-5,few,CASSSVGWETQYF,TGTGCCAGCAGTTCAGTGGGTTGGGAGACCCAGTACTTC
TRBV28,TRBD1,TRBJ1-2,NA,CASSLDRGSYGYTF,TGTGCCAGCAGTTTAGACAGGGGTTCCTATGGCTACACCTTC
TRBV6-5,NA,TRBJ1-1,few,CASNHGELTEAFF,TGTGCCAGCAATCATGGGGAATTGACTGAAGCTTTCTTT
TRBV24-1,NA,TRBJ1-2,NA,CATRTFMGVATNYGYTF,TGTGCCACCAGGACCTTCATGGGCGTGGCCACTAACTATGGCTACACCTTC
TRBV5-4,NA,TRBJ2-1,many,CASSLSQGYNEQFF,TGTGCCAGCAGCTTGAGCCAGGGCTACAATGAGCAGTTCTTC
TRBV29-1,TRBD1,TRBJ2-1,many,CSAPRTGDNEQFF,TGCAGCGCCCCCAGAACAGGGGACAATGAGCAGTTCTTC
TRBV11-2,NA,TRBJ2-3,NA,CASSLVRGFTATDTQYF,TGTGCCAGCAGCTTAGTTCGAGGTTTTACAGCAACAGACACGCAGTATTTT
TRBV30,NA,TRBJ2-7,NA,CARSPQRREQYF,TGTGCCCGGAGTCCACAGAGGAGAGAGCAGTACTTC
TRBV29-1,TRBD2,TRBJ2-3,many,CSVLREGRPDTQYF,TGCAGCGTTTTGCGGGAGGGCCGACCAGATACGCAGTATTTT
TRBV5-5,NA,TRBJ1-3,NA,CASSFGQGGNTIYF,TGTGCCAGCAGCTTTGGGCAAGGGGGAAACACCATATATTTT
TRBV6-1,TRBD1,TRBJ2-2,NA,CASSGVPGGRSGELFF,TGTGCCAGCAGTGGAGTCCCAGGGGGAAGGTCCGGGGAGCTGTTTTTT